This TCR beta chain derives from a study of blood T cell repertoires in COVID-19. Study-wide context: From the United States, Italy and Spain came samples of acute and convalescent COVID-19. From T cells, B-cell-depleted T cells, or PBMCs came the material, which was cDNA or gDNA.

Trimming at V came to 5 bases and at J to 7 bases, leaving 10 bases not matched to a gene. CDR1 is LNHNV, CDR2 YYDKDF, per germline (reference sequence). The CDR3 loop spans 16 amino acids. In the authors' workflow: Reference gene primer amplification yielded estimated nucleated cell counts. Data came from immunoSEQ multiplex PCR; TCRdb stores just in-frame clones and leaves some out. Clone size and V and J calls were adopted from that table, with D and trimming inferred from the DNA. Altogether 65,000 to 90,000 clones are present, approximately 78% being singletons, with the ten largest covering 10%.

This clonotype originated in a man in his 60s with acute or convalescent COVID-19. This chain links TRBV15 with TRBJ1-5; TRBD1 agrees at 11 bases. Sequencing used peripheral blood. CDR3 region: CATSLMGTGGRQPQHF. The CDR3, as DNA: TGTGCCACCAGCCTGATGGGGACAGGGGGAAGGCAGCCCCAGCATTTT.